These 10 T cell receptor beta chains were sequenced from one sample in a study of T cell responses to AZD1222 COVID-19 vaccine. The method was immunoSEQ multiplex PCR; TCRdb's version includes in-frame clones alone and lacks a portion of them. The table lists around 53,000 clones, 80% to 90% of them singletons. The source material was peripheral blood, sampled 28 days after the second AZD1222 dose. These receptors came from an adult who received the AZD1222 COVID-19 vaccine.

This chain joins TRBV5-1 and TRBJ2-2, with TRBD2 matching over 12 bases. The CDR3 contains 20 residues. Germline lookup yields CDR1 SGHRS and CDR2 YFSETQ. The junction had 18 bases not matched to a gene; V was cut back by 7 bases and J by 2 bases. CDR3 region: CASSSLARASGRGNTGELFF. The CDR3 region has the DNA TGCGCCAGCTCCTCTCTTGCACGGGCTAGCGGGAGGGGAAACACCGGGGAGCTGTTTTTT.

The genes are TRBV12-3 or TRBV12-4 and TRBJ1-2; D is uncertain. The germline V and J ends were trimmed by 2 bases and 8 bases, with 6 bases remaining between them. The CDR3 contains 11 residues. CDR3 sequence reads: CASSLPGGYTF. The CDR3 DNA is TGTGCCAGCAGTTTACCAGGCGGCTACACCTTC.

The chain recombines TRBV7-9 with TRBJ2-1; 11 nucleotides agree with TRBD2. CDR1 and CDR2 from the germline V gene are SEHNR and FQNEAQ (reference sequence). This CDR3 spans 17 amino acids. With V trimmed by 1 base and J by 5 bases, 7 bases remained unmatched. This CDR3 is CASSLGVAGGPHNEQFF. The CDR3 DNA reads TGTGCCAGCAGCTTAGGGGTAGCGGGAGGGCCCCACAATGAGCAGTTCTTC.

The chain combines TRBV19 with TRBJ1-1; D is unclear. The ends were cut back, 3 bases at V and 0 bases at J, with 11 bases in the middle. This CDR3 has 15 residues. Germline V CDR1 and CDR2: LNHDA, SQIVND (reference sequence). CDR3 nucleotides: TGTGCCAGTAGTATGCTAGGTCAGATGAACACTGAAGCTTTCTTT. Its protein product is CASSMLGQMNTEAFF.

The chain couples TRBV6-6 to TRBJ1-5; D gene ambiguous. Germline-derived CDR1 and CDR2 are MNHNY and SVGAGI (reference sequence). V lost 5 bases and J 3 bases, leaving 14 bases between the germline ends. The CDR3 runs 15 residues. CDR3 sequence (DNA): TGTGCCAGCAGTCCAGAGTCGAGTGCCAATCAGCCCCAGCATTTT. It encodes CASSPESSANQPQHF.

The CDR3 DNA reads TGCGCCAGCAGCCAAGATCGGGGGTGGGAGCAGTACTTC. Translated, it gives CASSQDRGWEQYF. The J gene is TRBJ2-7, the V gene TRBV4-1, with a possible D match to TRBD2 (6 bases). The CDR3 is 13 amino acids. V was clipped by 0 bases and J by 7 bases, with 10 bases between them. CDR1 is MGHRA and CDR2 is YSYEKL in the germline V gene.

The rearrangement uses TRBV19 and TRBJ1-1; 9 nucleotides line up with TRBD1. Germline CDR1 LNHDA, CDR2 SQIVND (reference sequence). The CDR3 is 12 amino acids. J lost 4 bases, V lost 8 bases, and 2 bases had no gene match. The CDR3 loop reads CASVTGGTEAFF. DNA of the CDR3: TGTGCCAGTGTGACAGGGGGCACTGAAGCTTTCTTT.

The count of this clone is one. The CDR3 sequence is CASSPRDWTSVYEQYF. CDR3 coding DNA: TGTGCCAGCAGTCCAAGGGATTGGACTAGCGTCTACGAGCAGTACTTC. The genes are TRBV27 and TRBJ2-7; 9 bases are shared with TRBD2. The germline CDR1 and CDR2 sequences are MNHEY and SMNVEV (reference sequence). The CDR3 spans 16 residues. Trimming cost V 5 bases and J 3 bases; bases outside gene matches: 11.

The genes are TRBV9 and TRBJ2-7; 10 positions agree with TRBD2. The CDR3 length is 16 residues. V dropped 0 bases and J dropped 7; count of bases not matched to a gene: 10. Germline CDR1 is SGDLS and CDR2 is YYNGEE. The CDR3 reads CASSVGGAGGPGEQYF. Here the CDR3 DNA reads TGTGCCAGCAGCGTAGGCGGAGCGGGAGGGCCAGGTGAGCAGTACTTC.

This chain links TRBV7-2 with TRBJ2-1, with D perhaps given as TRBD1 or TRBD2 (5 bases each). Trimming cost V 1 base and J 9 bases, with 13 bases left between them. The CDR3 covers 14 residues. Per germline, CDR1 SGHTA and CDR2 FQGNSA. The CDR3 sequence is CASSLDGGVSEQFF. The CDR3, as DNA: TGTGCCAGCAGCTTAGATGGGGGAGTAAGTGAGCAGTTCTTC.